The present T cell receptor (beta chain) was sequenced within a study of low-dose radiotherapy and immunotherapy resistance in tumors. About the study: Each patient was administered nivolumab intravenously at 240 mg, which was a flat dose, every two weeks, along with intravenous ipilimumab at 1 mg/kg every six weeks.

In this sample, this clonotype turned up many times. The sample's time point: before trial treatment. Donors, who were enrolled in a single-arm phase I dose-escalation trial, received nivolumab, ipilimumab, aspirin, low-dose cyclophosphamide and low-dose radiotherapy. TRAV and TRBV primers primed cDNA for both TCRalpha and TCRbeta. It was with a constant-region primer and a V-primer adapter that TCRs were amplified over 20 PCR cycles. Amplifying the isolated mRNA was done by in vitro transcription. One entry per CDR3 protein results from TCRdb running MiXCR on the reads. This sample has over 55,000 distinct CDR3 sequences, with around a third found just once. The material was PBMCs, obtained before treatment. The sequence was collected from a female donor with ovarian cancer.

CDR3 amino acids: CASSRVDRRVTDTQYF. The CDR3 DNA is TGTGCCAGCAGTCGGGTGGACAGGAGGGTCACAGATACGCAGTATTTT. The chain is built from TRBV28 and TRBJ2-3; the D gene is possibly TRBD1 (7 bases). The V gene's germline CDR1 is MDHEN and CDR2 SYDVKM. V was shortened by 5 bases and J by 2 bases, with 17 bases between the two germline ends. The CDR3 totals 16 residues. The full variable domain, completed using reference TRBV28 and TRBJ2-3, is DVKVTQSSRYLVKRTGEKVFLECVQDMDHENMFWYRQDPGLGLRLIYFSYDVKMKEKGDIPEGYSVSREKKERFSLILESASTNQTSMYLCASSRVDRRVTDTQYFGPGTRLTVL.